Following are 13 T cell receptor beta chains from one sample sequenced in a study of T cell repertoires in cytomegalovirus infection. TCRdb processed the reads anew with MiXCR; each CDR3 protein has one entry. The sample shows 550,000 to 850,000 distinct CDR3 sequences, 30% to 40% of them seen only once. Antigens of these TCRs are unknown. The sample in question was cultured PBMCs, obtained from culture after CMV antigen stimulation. Receptor source: a human donor in good health (CMV status not recorded). Some clones in this sample may be carry-over from other donors' samples.

This chain links TRBV6-1 with TRBJ2-7; either TRBD1 or TRBD2 may supply D (5 bases each). The CDR3 consists of 17 residues. V lost 5 bases and J 3 bases, leaving 23 bases between the germline ends. Germline CDR1 reads MNHNS; CDR2 reads SASEGT. The CDR3 spells CASSHNNRDGEYYEQYF. The CDR3 DNA is TGTGCCAGCAGTCATAATAACCGGGACGGGGAGTACTACGAGCAGTACTTC.

This clonotype was counted only a few times. This rearrangement joins TRBV12-3 or TRBV12-4 to TRBJ2-6; tentative D call: TRBD1 (5 bases). V was trimmed by 1 base and J by 1 base, leaving 14 bases between them. The CDR3 has 18 amino acids. This CDR3 reads CASSLVRVSTSGANVLTF. CDR3 sequence (DNA): TGTGCCAGCAGTTTAGTCAGGGTGAGCACATCTGGGGCCAACGTCCTGACTTTC.

Many counts were recorded for this clonotype. The J gene is TRBJ2-3, the V gene TRBV7-2, with D unresolved. Germline V gene lookup returns CDR1 SGHTA and CDR2 FQGNSA. Trimming cost V 3 bases and J 2 bases, with 12 bases left between them. CDR3 length: 15 residues. Here the CDR3 DNA reads TGTGCCAGCAGCTTCTTCACGAGGTACACAGATACGCAGTATTTT. Encoded protein: CASSFFTRYTDTQYF.

This clonotype has only a few counts. The chain links TRBV6-2 or TRBV6-3 to TRBJ2-1, with TRBD2 identical over 8 bases. J was trimmed by 9 bases and V by 0 bases; bases with no gene match: 7. CDR3 length equals 15 residues. The germline gives CDR1 MNHEY, CDR2 SVGEGT. The CDR3, as DNA: TGTGCCAGCAGTTACTCGAGGCTAGCGGGTACTGAGCAGTTCTTC. Translated: CASSYSRLAGTEQFF.

This clonotype was picked up a small number of times. The rearrangement links TRBV7-2 to TRBJ2-7, with D perhaps TRBD1 or TRBD2 (5 bases each). This CDR3 is built from 14 residues. V was clipped by 6 bases and J by 0 bases, with 12 bases between them. CDR1 is SGHTA and CDR2 is FQGNSA in the germline V gene. CDR3 nucleotide sequence: TGTGCCAGCAGACTGGACACTAGCTCCTACGAGCAGTACTTC. Amino acid sequence: CASRLDTSSYEQYF.

This chain joins TRBV7-9 and TRBJ2-1; TRBD2 agrees at 13 bases. Trimming cost V 5 bases and J 4 bases; bases outside gene matches: 14. Germline loops: CDR1 SEHNR, CDR2 FQNEAQ (reference sequence). The CDR3 runs 19 residues. As DNA, the CDR3 is TGTGCCAGCAGCCTCAAACTAGCGGGAGGGCCGAGGAGATACAATGAGCAGTTCTTC. Amino acid sequence: CASSLKLAGGPRRYNEQFF.

The chain is built from TRBV12-3 or TRBV12-4 and TRBJ2-2, with 11 bases fitting TRBD2. The CDR3 runs 16 residues. V dropped 5 bases and J dropped 6; count of bases not matched to a gene: 8. CDR3 residues: CASSPGLAGWAGELFF. The DNA for the CDR3 is TGTGCCAGCAGTCCTGGACTAGCGGGCTGGGCCGGGGAGCTGTTTTTT.

The J gene is TRBJ1-4, the V gene TRBV3-1; D ambiguous. This CDR3 comprises 16 residues. V was cut by 3 bases and J by 5 bases, with 16 bases left in between. Germline CDR1 LGHDT, CDR2 YNNKEL (reference sequence). The CDR3 region is CASSHKDRSTNEKLFF. CDR3 nucleotides: TGTGCCAGCAGCCATAAAGACCGTTCGACAAATGAAAAACTGTTTTTT.

In DNA form, the CDR3 reads TGCGCCAGCAGCCAAGATCTTACCGATGAGCAGTTCTTC. Its protein product is CASSQDLTDEQFF. The chain employs TRBV4-1 and TRBJ2-1; no firm D call. The germline V gene encodes CDR1 MGHRA and CDR2 YSYEKL. The CDR3 is made up of 13 amino acids. Trimming shortened V by 0 bases and J by 8 bases, and 8 bases separated the two germline ends.

CDR3 in DNA: TGTGCCAGCAGCCAGAGGGGTCTTGGAGGGGACTCACTTCCCGGGGAGCTGTTTTTT. Translated, it gives CASSQRGLGGDSLPGELFF. The chain couples TRBV7-2 to TRBJ2-2; possibly TRBD2 for D (6 bases). The germline V gene encodes CDR1 SGHTA and CDR2 FQGNSA. V lost 5 bases to trimming and J lost 6 bases, with 28 bases between them. This CDR3 region has 19 residues.

V and J are TRBV7-2 and TRBJ2-3; 8 positions match TRBD1. The CDR3 has 15 amino acids. The germline V gene encodes CDR1 SGHTA and CDR2 FQGNSA. The J segment lost 5 bases and the V segment lost 5 bases, leaving 9 bases of the junction unmatched. The CDR3 DNA sequence: TGTGCCAGCAGCACGATTGGACAGGGCGTAGATACGCAGTATTTT. Its translation: CASSTIGQGVDTQYF. Full variable domain (remainder filled in from reference TRBV7-2 and TRBJ2-3): GAGVSQSPSNKVTEKGKDVELRCDPISGHTALYWYRQSLGQGLEFLIYFQGNSAPDKSGLPSDRFSAERTGGSVSTLTIQRTQQEDSAVYLCASSTIGQGVDTQYFGPGTRLTVL.

The rearrangement uses TRBV5-6 and TRBJ2-5; TRBD2 matches at 12 bases. The CDR3 totals 16 residues. V dropped 3 bases and J dropped 4; count of bases not matched to a gene: 7. Germline V gives CDR1 SGHDT, CDR2 YYEEEE. CDR3 amino acids: CASSYLLAGGRETQYF. In nucleotides, the CDR3 is TGTGCCAGCAGCTATCTCCTAGCGGGGGGGAGAGAGACCCAGTACTTC.

Many counts were recorded for this clonotype. The V call is TRBV7-2, the J call TRBJ2-3; weak D call: TRBD2 (6 bases). This CDR3 has 14 residues. Germline CDR1 is SGHTA and CDR2 is FQGNSA. Trimming stripped 5 bases from V and 1 base from J, with 10 bases between. The CDR3 DNA follows: TGTGCCAGCAGCCAGATAGCGGGCACAGATACGCAGTATTTT. Translation: CASSQIAGTDTQYF. Full variable domain (remainder filled in from reference TRBV7-2 and TRBJ2-3): GAGVSQSPSNKVTEKGKDVELRCDPISGHTALYWYRQSLGQGLEFLIYFQGNSAPDKSGLPSDRFSAERTGGSVSTLTIQRTQQEDSAVYLCASSQIAGTDTQYFGPGTRLTVL.